Following are 28 T cell receptor beta chains from one sample sequenced in a study of shared clonotypes between healthy human individuals (dated by TCRdb to the early 2020s). Libraries were made using the immunoSEQ multiplex PCR assay. TCRdb carries this immuneACCESS record with in-frame sequences only. Its versions omit some clonotypes, under half of them owing to an unresolved V gene in the studies checked, with the rest unexplained. The sample contains approximately 650,000 clones, over 95% of them found a single time. The top ten clonotypes cover approximately 0.1% of the sample. CD8 naive samples were CD45RO-negative cells positively selected for CCR7, giving a CD45RA+CCR7+ population that excluded TemRA cells. Sequenced material: naive CD8+ T cells sorted from blood. The cell subset or site label for this specimen denotes: CD45RA+CCR7+. These receptors were obtained from a woman in her 30s in good health.

This chain links TRBV6-1 with TRBJ1-5; D unresolved. CDR3 length: 12 residues. Trimming stripped 7 bases from V and 7 bases from J, with 11 bases between. Germline V lookup: CDR1 MNHNS, CDR2 SASEGT. The CDR3 DNA reads TGTGCCAGCAACCCGGGCGGCCAGCCCCAGCATTTT. Amino acid sequence: CASNPGGQPQHF.

This clone appeared a single time. J is TRBJ2-7 and V is TRBV4-2; a weak D match, TRBD2 (6 bases). Trimming stripped 2 bases from V and 6 bases from J, with 11 bases between. This CDR3 has 13 residues. Germline V gives CDR1 LGHNA, CDR2 YNFKEQ. Here the CDR3 reads CASSQLLALEQYF. As DNA, the CDR3 is TGTGCCAGCAGCCAACTACTAGCTCTCGAGCAGTACTTC.

The chain employs TRBV6-6 and TRBJ1-2; the D is unclear. V lost 2 bases and J lost 7, with 8 bases in between. Germline V CDR1 and CDR2: MNHNY, SVGAGI (reference sequence). There are 12 residues in the CDR3. CDR3 nucleotides: TGTGCCAGCAGTTACGGGTCTGGTGGCTACACCTTC. This translates into CASSYGSGGYTF.

The chain combines TRBV27 with TRBJ1-1, with D possibly matching TRBD1 (5 bases). Germline CDR1 is MNHEY and CDR2 is SMNVEV (reference sequence). The CDR3 runs 12 residues. Trimming removed 6 bases at V and 4 bases at J, with 9 bases between. CDR3: CASRAGGTEAFF. CDR3 coding DNA: TGTGCCAGCAGAGCGGGGGGCACTGAAGCTTTCTTT.

This chain connects TRBV11-2 to TRBJ2-1; tentatively, D is TRBD1 or TRBD2 (5 bases each). The ends were cut back, 2 bases at V and 0 bases at J, with 14 bases in the middle. The CDR3 is 17 amino acids. Germline V gene data show CDR1 as SGHAT and CDR2 as FQNNGV. The CDR3: CASSLLMGVSSYNEQFF. The CDR3 coding sequence is TGTGCCAGCAGCTTACTAATGGGGGTAAGCTCCTACAATGAGCAGTTCTTC.

The J gene is TRBJ2-3, the V gene TRBV28, with 7 bases that match TRBD2. Trimming at V came to 5 bases and at J to 1 base, leaving 12 bases not matched to a gene. The CDR3 runs 17 residues. The V gene's germline CDR1 is MDHEN and CDR2 SYDVKM. In nucleotides, the CDR3 is TGTGCCAGCAGTCCCAGCCTCTGGGGAGGGGGCACAGATACGCAGTATTTT. It encodes CASSPSLWGGGTDTQYF.

This chain links TRBV28 with TRBJ2-5; TRBD1 agrees at 7 bases. The CDR3 is 16 residues long. V lost 4 bases and J lost 5; bases outside the gene matches: 13. Germline values: CDR1 MDHEN, CDR2 SYDVKM. CDR3 in DNA: TGTGCCAGCAGTTCCCTGACAGGGAAGGGTGCGGAGACCCAGTACTTC. Translated: CASSSLTGKGAETQYF.

The chain joins TRBV5-4 to TRBJ2-1; TRBD2 is a possible D gene (5 bases). The CDR3 is 12 amino acids. Germline values: CDR1 SGHNT, CDR2 YYREEE (reference sequence). Trimming shortened V by 5 bases and J by 8 bases, and 11 bases separated the two germline ends. The CDR3 DNA sequence: TGTGCCAGCAGTCAAGTGGAGGATGAGCAGTTCTTC. Encoded protein: CASSQVEDEQFF. The full variable domain, rest sourced from reference TRBV5-4 and TRBJ2-1, is ETGVTQSPTHLIKTRGQQVTLRCSSQSGHNTVSWYQQALGQGPQFIFQYYREEENGRGNFPPRFSGLQFPNYSSELNVNALELDDSALYLCASSQVEDEQFFGPGTRLTVL.

The chain links TRBV28 to TRBJ2-1; 8 bases are a match to TRBD2. Germline CDR1 is MDHEN and CDR2 is SYDVKM. J was trimmed by 0 bases and V by 0 bases; bases with no gene match: 1. The length of the CDR3 is 16 residues. The CDR3 here is CASSLWREVSYNEQFF. The CDR3 coding sequence is TGTGCCAGCAGTTTATGGCGGGAGGTCTCCTACAATGAGCAGTTCTTC.

CDR3 nucleotides: TGCAGCGTAACGGAGTTAGAGCCCGAAGCTTTCTTT. Protein product: CSVTELEPEAFF. V is TRBV29-1 and J is TRBJ1-1; no reliable D call. Germline CDR1 and CDR2: SQVTM and ANQGSEA. This CDR3 comprises 12 residues. Trimming left V 6 bases short and J 8 bases short, with 16 bases between.

The CDR3 DNA is TGTGCCAGCGCCAGGGGTGATGAGCAGTTCTTC. Its protein is CASARGDEQFF. J is TRBJ2-1 and V is TRBV27; D possibly corresponds to TRBD1 (6 bases). The CDR3 spans 11 residues. The germline V and J ends were trimmed by 8 bases and 8 bases, with 10 bases remaining between them. CDR1 and CDR2 (germline): MNHEY, SMNVEV (reference sequence).

The CDR3 DNA follows: TGTGCCAGCAGCTTATGGCGATACGAGCAGTACTTC. The encoded protein is CASSLWRYEQYF. V usage is TRBV7-9 and J usage is TRBJ2-7, with D uncertain. V was clipped by 2 bases and J by 4 bases, with 6 bases between them. The CDR3 is 12 amino acids. Germline V gene sequence: CDR1 SEHNR, CDR2 FQNEAQ (reference sequence).

The V gene is TRBV19, the J gene TRBJ2-1; 8 nucleotides align to TRBD2. The CDR3 totals 14 residues. Looked up from germline, CDR1 is LNHDA and CDR2 is SQIVND (reference sequence). Losses at the gene ends were 4 bases for V and 6 bases for J; bases not matched to a gene: 5. As DNA, the CDR3 is TGTGCCAGTAGTACTACAGGACTAGCCAATGAGCAGTTCTTC. The encoded protein is CASSTTGLANEQFF.

In the case of this clone: In the same sample, other DNA sequences code for this CDR3. The chain has TRBV6-6 and TRBJ2-2; 9 bases fit TRBD2. J lost 2 bases, V lost 5 bases, and 3 bases had no gene match. CDR1 and CDR2 from the germline V gene are MNHNY and SVGAGI (reference sequence). This CDR3 comprises 15 residues. CDR3 sequence reads: CASSPTSGNTGELFF. CDR3 coding DNA: TGTGCCAGCAGTCCGACTAGCGGTAACACCGGGGAGCTGTTTTTT.

V is TRBV4-1 and J is TRBJ2-4; D may correspond to TRBD1 or TRBD2 (6 bases each). The CDR3 spans 15 residues. Germline CDR1 is MGHRA and CDR2 is YSYEKL. V gave up 1 base and J gave up 6 bases, with 13 bases separating them. The chain's CDR3 is CASSQGLGGGNIQYF. The DNA for the CDR3 is TGCGCCAGCAGCCAAGGGTTAGGGGGAGGAAACATTCAGTACTTC.

This chain links TRBV9 with TRBJ1-2; perhaps TRBD1 as D (5 bases). V was trimmed by 4 bases and J by 7 bases, leaving 17 bases between them. Germline V gene sequence: CDR1 SGDLS, CDR2 YYNGEE. There are 14 residues in the CDR3. This CDR3 is CASSIRGQGSGYTF. CDR3 sequence (DNA): TGTGCCAGCAGCATTCGTGGGCAGGGAAGTGGCTACACCTTC.

This sequence joins TRBV5-1 and TRBJ2-5; TRBD2 matches 9 bases. The CDR3 consists of 18 residues. With V trimmed by 0 bases and J by 4 bases, 13 bases remained unmatched. Germline values: CDR1 SGHRS, CDR2 YFSETQ. DNA for the CDR3: TGCGCCAGCAGCTTGGGGCTGGCGGGAGGGCCTGGGATAGAGACCCAGTACTTC. It translates to CASSLGLAGGPGIETQYF.

The V call is TRBV9, the J call TRBJ2-1; D is uncertain. Trimming pared 3 bases from V and 7 bases from J, leaving 8 bases between. The germline V gene has CDR1 SGDLS and CDR2 YYNGEE. The CDR3 length is 12 residues. The CDR3: CASSAPRNEQFF. CDR3 sequence (DNA): TGTGCCAGCAGCGCCCCTAGGAATGAGCAGTTCTTC.

Regarding this clone: The sample contains more than one DNA sequence encoding this CDR3. CDR3 amino acids: CASSLVGSQETQYF. The CDR3 DNA is TGTGCCAGCAGCTTAGTGGGCAGCCAAGAGACCCAGTACTTC. The rearrangement uses TRBV7-9 and TRBJ2-5; no definite D call. The CDR3 loop spans 14 amino acids. Germline CDR1 is SEHNR and CDR2 is FQNEAQ (reference sequence). Trimming left V 1 base short and J 1 base short, with 7 bases between. Using reference TRBV7-9 and TRBJ2-5 for the parts outside the CDR3, the full variable domain is DTGVSQNPRHKITKRGQNVTFRCDPISEHNRLYWYRQTLGQGPEFLTYFQNEAQLEKSRLLSDRFSAERPKGSFSTLEIQRTEQGDSAMYLCASSLVGSQETQYFGPGTRLLVL.

The genes are TRBV29-1 and TRBJ1-5; TRBD1 might be the D (6 bases). Germline V lookup: CDR1 SQVTM, CDR2 ANQGSEA. Trimming stripped 4 bases from V and 7 bases from J, with 14 bases between. The CDR3 totals 13 residues. Written as DNA, the CDR3 is TGCAGCGTTGCGACAGGATTTGAACAGCCCCAGCATTTT. It yields the protein CSVATGFEQPQHF. Full variable domain (outside the CDR3, taken from reference TRBV29-1 and TRBJ1-5): SAVISQKPSRDICQRGTSLTIQCQVDSQVTMMFWYRQQPGQSLTLIATANQGSEATYESGFVIDKFPISRPNLTFSTLTVSNMSPEDSSIYLCSVATGFEQPQHFGDGTRLSIL.

The chain joins TRBV29-1 to TRBJ1-2; D is possibly TRBD1 (6 bases). Between the trimmed V and J ends, which lost 7 bases and 2 bases, there was a span of 14 bases. The germline V gene encodes CDR1 SQVTM and CDR2 ANQGSEA. The CDR3 is 13 residues long. Here the CDR3 reads CSASDRENYGYTF. DNA for the CDR3: TGCAGCGCCTCGGACAGAGAGAACTATGGCTACACCTTC.

J is TRBJ2-7 and V is TRBV28; possible D gene TRBD2, 6 bases. Trimming removed 1 base at V and 3 bases at J, with 10 bases between. The CDR3 is 14 residues long. Germline V gives CDR1 MDHEN, CDR2 SYDVKM. CDR3 sequence (DNA): TGTGCCAGCAGTTTATTAGCGGAGAACTACGAGCAGTACTTC. Protein sequence: CASSLLAENYEQYF.

The CDR3 region is CASSDEDQSVNTEAFF. DNA of the CDR3: TGCGCCAGCAGTGATGAGGATCAGTCGGTGAACACTGAAGCTTTCTTT. The rearrangement joins TRBV10-2 to TRBJ1-1; no definite D call. The CDR3 runs 16 residues. Germline CDR1 and CDR2: WSHSY and SAAADI. Trimming removed 3 bases at V and 0 bases at J, with 14 bases between.

V usage is TRBV27 and J usage is TRBJ2-3; no firm D call. The CDR3 extends over 15 amino acids. Trimming took off 5 bases at V and 4 bases at J, with 16 bases between the two ends. Germline V lookup: CDR1 MNHEY, CDR2 SMNVEV (reference sequence). DNA of the CDR3: TGTGCCAGCAGTGACTCCCTCCAATGGGCAGATACGCAGTATTTT. It is translated as CASSDSLQWADTQYF.

This chain connects TRBV28 to TRBJ2-7; 15 nucleotides agree with TRBD2. The CDR3 spans 18 residues. The V gene end was trimmed by 6 bases and the J gene end by 5 bases; junction bases not matched to a gene: 14. CDR1 is MDHEN, CDR2 SYDVKM, per germline. CDR3 in DNA: TGTGCCAGCAGCCTTGGACTAGCGGGAGGGCCGCGGTTCGACGAGCAGTACTTC. This translates into CASSLGLAGGPRFDEQYF.

Worth noting for this clone: Other DNA sequences of this sample code for an identical CDR3. The rearrangement links TRBV28 to TRBJ2-1; no clear D. The CDR3 spans 13 residues. V was trimmed by 6 bases and J by 0 bases, leaving 6 bases between them. CDR1 is MDHEN, CDR2 SYDVKM, per germline. CDR3 amino acids: CASRESSYNEQFF. CDR3 DNA sequence: TGTGCCAGCAGGGAGAGCTCCTACAATGAGCAGTTCTTC.

The gene calls are TRBV2 and TRBJ2-5, with TRBD2 identical over 14 bases. J lost 5 bases, V lost 1 base, and 6 bases had no gene match. Germline CDR1 SNHLY, CDR2 FYNNEI. The CDR3 is 17 residues long. In DNA, the CDR3 is TGTGCCAGCAGTGAAGGGACTAGCGGGAGGACGTTTGAGACCCAGTACTTC. As protein: CASSEGTSGRTFETQYF.

V is TRBV6-4 and J is TRBJ1-4; 8 bases map to TRBD1. The CDR3 covers 17 residues. J gave up 1 base and V 8 bases, and 12 bases lay outside the gene matches. Germline CDR1 reads MRHNA; CDR2 reads SNTAGT. The CDR3 reads CASECDRGLGTNEKLFF. CDR3 DNA: TGTGCCAGCGAATGCGACAGGGGTTTGGGAACTAATGAAAAACTGTTTTTT.